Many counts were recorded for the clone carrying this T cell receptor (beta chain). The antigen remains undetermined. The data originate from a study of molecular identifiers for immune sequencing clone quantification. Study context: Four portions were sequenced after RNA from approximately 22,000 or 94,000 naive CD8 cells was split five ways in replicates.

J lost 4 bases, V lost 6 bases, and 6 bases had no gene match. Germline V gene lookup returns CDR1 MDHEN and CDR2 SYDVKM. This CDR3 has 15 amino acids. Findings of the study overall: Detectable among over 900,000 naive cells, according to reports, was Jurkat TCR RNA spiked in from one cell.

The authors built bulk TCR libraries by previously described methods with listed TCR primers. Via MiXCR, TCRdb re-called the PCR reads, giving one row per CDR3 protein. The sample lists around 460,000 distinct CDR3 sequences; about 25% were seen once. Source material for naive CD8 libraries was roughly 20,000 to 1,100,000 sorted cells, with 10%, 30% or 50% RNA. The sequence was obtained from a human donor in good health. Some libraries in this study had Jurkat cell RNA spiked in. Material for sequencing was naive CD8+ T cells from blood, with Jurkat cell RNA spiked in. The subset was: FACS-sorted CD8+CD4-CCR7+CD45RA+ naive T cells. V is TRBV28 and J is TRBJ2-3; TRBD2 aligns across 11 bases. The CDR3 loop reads CASSTGTSGADTQYF. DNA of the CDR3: TGTGCCAGCAGCACAGGGACTAGCGGAGCAGATACGCAGTATTTT.